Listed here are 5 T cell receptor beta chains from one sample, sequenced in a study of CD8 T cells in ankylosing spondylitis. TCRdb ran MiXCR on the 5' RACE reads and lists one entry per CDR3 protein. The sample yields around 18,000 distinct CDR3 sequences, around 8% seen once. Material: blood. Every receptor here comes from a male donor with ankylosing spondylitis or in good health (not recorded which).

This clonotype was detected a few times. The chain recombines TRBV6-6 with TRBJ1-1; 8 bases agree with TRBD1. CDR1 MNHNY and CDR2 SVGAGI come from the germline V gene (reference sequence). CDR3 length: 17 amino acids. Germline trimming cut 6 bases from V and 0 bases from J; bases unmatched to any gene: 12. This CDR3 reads CASRTSTGGSVNTEAFF. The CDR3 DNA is TGTGCCAGCAGAACATCTACAGGGGGTAGTGTGAACACTGAAGCTTTCTTT.

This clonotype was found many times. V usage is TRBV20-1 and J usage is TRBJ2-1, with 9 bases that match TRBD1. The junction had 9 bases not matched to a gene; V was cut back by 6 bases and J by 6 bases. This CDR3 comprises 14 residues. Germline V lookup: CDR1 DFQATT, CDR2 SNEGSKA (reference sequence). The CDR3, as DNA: TGCAGTGCGAGTCCACAGGGGGCGGGCAATGAGCAGTTCTTC. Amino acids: CSASPQGAGNEQFF.

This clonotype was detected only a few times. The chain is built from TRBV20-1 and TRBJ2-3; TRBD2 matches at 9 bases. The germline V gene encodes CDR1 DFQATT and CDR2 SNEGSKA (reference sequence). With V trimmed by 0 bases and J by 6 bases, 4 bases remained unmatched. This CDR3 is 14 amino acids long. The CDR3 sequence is CSARERGGLDTQYF. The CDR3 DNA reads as TGCAGTGCTAGAGAGCGGGGGGGCCTGGATACGCAGTATTTT.

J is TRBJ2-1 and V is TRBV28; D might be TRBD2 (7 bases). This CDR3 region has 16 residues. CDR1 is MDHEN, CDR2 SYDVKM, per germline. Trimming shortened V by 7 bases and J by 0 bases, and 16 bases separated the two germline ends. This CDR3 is CASTPARGHSYNEQFF. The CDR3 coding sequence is TGTGCCAGCACCCCGGCGCGGGGGCACTCCTACAATGAGCAGTTCTTC.

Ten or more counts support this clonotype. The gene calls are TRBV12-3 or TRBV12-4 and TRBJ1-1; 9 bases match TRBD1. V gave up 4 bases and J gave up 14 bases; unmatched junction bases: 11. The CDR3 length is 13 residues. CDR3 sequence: CASSSGTGLAGFF. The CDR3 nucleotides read TGTGCCAGCAGTTCGGGGACAGGGCTGGCCGGCTTCTTT.